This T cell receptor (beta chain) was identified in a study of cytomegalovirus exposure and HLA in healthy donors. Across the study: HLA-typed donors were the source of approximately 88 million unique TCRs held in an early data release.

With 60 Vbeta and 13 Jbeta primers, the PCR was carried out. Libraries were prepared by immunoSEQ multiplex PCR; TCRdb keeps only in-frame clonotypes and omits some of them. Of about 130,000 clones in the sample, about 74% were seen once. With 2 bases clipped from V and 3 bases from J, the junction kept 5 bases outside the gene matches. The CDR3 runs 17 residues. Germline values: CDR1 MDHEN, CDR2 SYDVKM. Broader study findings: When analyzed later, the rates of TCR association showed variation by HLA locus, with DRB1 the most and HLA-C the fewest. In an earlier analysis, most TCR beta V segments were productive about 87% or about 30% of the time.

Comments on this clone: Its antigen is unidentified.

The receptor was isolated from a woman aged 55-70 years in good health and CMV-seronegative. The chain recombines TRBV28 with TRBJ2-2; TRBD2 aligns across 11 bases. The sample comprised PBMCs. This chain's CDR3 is CASSLPELAGDTGELFF. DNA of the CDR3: TGTGCCAGCAGTTTACCTGAACTAGCGGGGGACACCGGGGAGCTGTTTTTT.